Detailed here is one TCR beta chain. The antigen is not known. CDR3-region Arm-PCR and iRepertoire HTBI primers produced the TCR beta libraries. MiXCR, applied by TCRdb to the multiplex PCR reads, yields one record per CDR3 protein. The table includes some 600,000 distinct CDR3 sequences, around 15% detected once. Time point defined: newly diagnosed GD, antithyroid drugs for less than 3 months. Researchers made the TCR library from RNA that was extracted from PBMCs. These data come from a study of regulatory T cells in long-lasting Graves disease. V lost 7 bases and J lost 3, with 10 bases in between. The CDR3 contains 13 residues. Germline V gene data show CDR1 as MNHEY and CDR2 as SMNVEV (reference sequence). General study results and limits: New patients shared fewer public clonotypes (966) than persistent patients did (roughly 2,600). Patients whose Graves' disease persisted exhibited lower TCR diversity than those newly diagnosed.

The sample was also linked to a second study, of T cells in Graves' hyperthyroidism and ophthalmopathy. From that paper: Those with hyperthyroidism were 18 to 65 years old, newly diagnosed, and ill for under 2 months. Exclusion of patients followed from uncontrolled infection, other autoimmune disease, pregnancy or lactation.

The rearrangement uses TRBV27 and TRBJ2-1; D unresolved. Material: peripheral blood mononuclear cells (PBMCs), obtained at new diagnosis, from a patient treated with antithyroid drugs. The origin of this receptor is a man aged 18 to 35 with Graves disease. The CDR3 here is CASKVSRYNEQFF. DNA of the CDR3: TGTGCCAGCAAGGTATCACGCTACAATGAGCAGTTCTTC.